The T cell receptor (beta chain) under discussion was sequenced for a study of post-analysis software for immune sequencing data. Study-wide results and limits: Normalized Chao1 diversity was significantly lower in multiple sclerosis patients than in controls. Patients carried roughly 5 TRBV segments more frequently than controls did, and TRBV5-6, TRBV5-1 and TRBV20-1 were among them.

This CDR3 spans 15 amino acids. Germline V gene sequence: CDR1 SNHLY, CDR2 FYNNEI. V lost 6 bases, J lost 3 bases, and 16 bases lay in between. This clonotype came up a few times. Its specificity is unknown. The TCR beta cDNA libraries carried unique molecular identifiers. TCRdb analysed the PCR reads with MiXCR anew, one entry per CDR3 protein. The data hold 180,000 or so distinct CDR3 sequences, with 29% observed a single time. This clonotype was obtained from a girl under 18 with multiple sclerosis. V is TRBV2 and J is TRBJ2-3; D not certain. Sequences were obtained from blood. CDR3 loop: CASRDQELGTDTQYF. CDR3 bases: TGTGCCAGCAGGGACCAAGAATTAGGGACAGATACGCAGTATTTT.